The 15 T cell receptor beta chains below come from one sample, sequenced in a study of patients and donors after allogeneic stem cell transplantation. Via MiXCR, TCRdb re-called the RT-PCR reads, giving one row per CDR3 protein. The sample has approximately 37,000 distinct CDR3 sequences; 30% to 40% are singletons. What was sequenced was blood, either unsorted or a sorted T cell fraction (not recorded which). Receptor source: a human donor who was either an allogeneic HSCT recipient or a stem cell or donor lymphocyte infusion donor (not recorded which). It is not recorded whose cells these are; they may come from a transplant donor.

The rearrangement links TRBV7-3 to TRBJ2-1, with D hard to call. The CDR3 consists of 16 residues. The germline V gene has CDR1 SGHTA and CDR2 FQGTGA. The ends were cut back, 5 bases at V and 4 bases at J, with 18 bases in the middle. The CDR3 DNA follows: TGTGCCAGCAGCCTTGAGTCTATTGGGCGTTACAATGAGCAGTTCTTC. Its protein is CASSLESIGRYNEQFF.

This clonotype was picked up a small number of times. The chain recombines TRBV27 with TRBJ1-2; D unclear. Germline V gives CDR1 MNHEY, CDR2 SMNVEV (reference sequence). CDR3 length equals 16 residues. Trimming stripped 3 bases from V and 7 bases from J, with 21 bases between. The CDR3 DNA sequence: TGTGCCAGCAGTTTCGCCGCGGCGCGGCCTAAAGGTGGCTACACCTTC. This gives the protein CASSFAAARPKGGYTF.

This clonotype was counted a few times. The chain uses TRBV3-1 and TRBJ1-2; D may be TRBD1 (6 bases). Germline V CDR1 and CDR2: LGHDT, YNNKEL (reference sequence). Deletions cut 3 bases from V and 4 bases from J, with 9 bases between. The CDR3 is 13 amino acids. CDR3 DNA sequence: TGTGCCAGCAGCCATGACAGGACCTATGGCTACACCTTC. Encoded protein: CASSHDRTYGYTF.

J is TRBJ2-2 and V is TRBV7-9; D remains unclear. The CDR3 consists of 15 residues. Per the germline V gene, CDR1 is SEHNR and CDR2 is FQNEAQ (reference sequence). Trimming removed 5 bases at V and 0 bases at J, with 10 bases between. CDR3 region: CASSVAPTNTGELFF. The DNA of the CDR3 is TGTGCCAGCAGCGTGGCCCCGACGAACACCGGGGAGCTGTTTTTT.

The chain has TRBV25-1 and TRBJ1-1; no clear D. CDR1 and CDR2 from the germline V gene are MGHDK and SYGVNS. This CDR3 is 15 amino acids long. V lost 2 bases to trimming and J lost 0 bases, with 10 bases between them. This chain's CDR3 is CASSEDWLMNTEAFF. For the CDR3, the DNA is TGTGCCAGCAGTGAAGATTGGCTCATGAACACTGAAGCTTTCTTT.

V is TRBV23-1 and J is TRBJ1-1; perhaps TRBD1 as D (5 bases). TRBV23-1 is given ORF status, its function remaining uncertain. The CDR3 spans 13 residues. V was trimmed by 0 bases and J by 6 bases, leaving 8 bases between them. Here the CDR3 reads CASSQSVGAEAFF. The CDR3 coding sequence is TGCGCCAGCAGTCAATCGGTAGGGGCTGAAGCTTTCTTT.

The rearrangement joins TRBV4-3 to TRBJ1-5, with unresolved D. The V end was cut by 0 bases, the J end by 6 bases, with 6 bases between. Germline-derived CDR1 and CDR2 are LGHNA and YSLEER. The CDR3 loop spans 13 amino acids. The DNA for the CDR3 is TGCGCCAGCAGCCAAGAACGCTCTCAGCCCCAGCATTTT. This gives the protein CASSQERSQPQHF.

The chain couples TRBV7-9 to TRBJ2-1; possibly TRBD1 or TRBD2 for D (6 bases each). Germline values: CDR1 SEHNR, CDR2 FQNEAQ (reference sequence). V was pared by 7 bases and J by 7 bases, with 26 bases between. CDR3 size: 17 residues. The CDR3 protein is CASTDLGGINRENEQFF. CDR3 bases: TGTGCCAGCACCGACTTGGGGGGCATCAACAGGGAAAATGAGCAGTTCTTC.

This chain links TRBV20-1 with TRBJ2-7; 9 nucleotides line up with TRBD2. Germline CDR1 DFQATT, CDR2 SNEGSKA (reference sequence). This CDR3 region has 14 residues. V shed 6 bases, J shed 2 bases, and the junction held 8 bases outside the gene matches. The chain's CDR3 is CSAPGASGAYEQYF. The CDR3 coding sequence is TGCAGTGCCCCAGGGGCTAGCGGGGCCTACGAGCAGTACTTC.

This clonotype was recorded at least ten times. CDR3 nucleotides: TGTGCCAGCAGCTTATTCGGGAATGGCTACACCTTC. Protein sequence: CASSLFGNGYTF. The chain uses TRBV7-2 and TRBJ1-2, with D uncertain. The V and J ends lost 2 bases and 6 bases respectively, with 7 bases between them. The CDR3 contains 12 residues. Germline V gene data show CDR1 as SGHTA and CDR2 as FQGNSA. The full variable domain, in which reference TRBV7-2 and TRBJ1-2 provide the parts outside the CDR3, is GAGVSQSPSNKVTEKGKDVELRCDPISGHTALYWYRQSLGQGLEFLIYFQGNSAPDKSGLPSDRFSAERTGGSVSTLTIQRTQQEDSAVYLCASSLFGNGYTFGSGTRLTVV.

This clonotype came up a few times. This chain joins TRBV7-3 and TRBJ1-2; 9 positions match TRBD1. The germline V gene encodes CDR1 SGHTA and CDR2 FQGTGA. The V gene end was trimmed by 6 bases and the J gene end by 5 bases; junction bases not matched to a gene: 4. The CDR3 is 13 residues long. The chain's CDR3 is CASSAGTGYGYTF. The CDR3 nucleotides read TGTGCCAGCAGTGCCGGGACAGGGTATGGCTACACCTTC. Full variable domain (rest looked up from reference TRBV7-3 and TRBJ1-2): GAGVSQTPSNKVTEKGKYVELRCDPISGHTALYWYRQSLGQGPEFLIYFQGTGAADDSGLPNDRFFAVRPEGSVSTLKIQRTERGDSAVYLCASSAGTGYGYTFGSGTRLTVV.

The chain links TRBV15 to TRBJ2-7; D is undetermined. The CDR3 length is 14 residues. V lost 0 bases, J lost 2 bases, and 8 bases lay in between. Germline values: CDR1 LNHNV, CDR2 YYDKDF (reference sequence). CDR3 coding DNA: TGTGCCACCAGCAGAGATCCAGGAACCTACGAGCAGTACTTC. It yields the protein CATSRDPGTYEQYF.

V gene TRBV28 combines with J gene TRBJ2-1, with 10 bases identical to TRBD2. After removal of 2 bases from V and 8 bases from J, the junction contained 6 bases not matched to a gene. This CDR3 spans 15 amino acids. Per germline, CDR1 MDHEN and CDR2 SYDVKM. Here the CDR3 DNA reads TGTGCCAGCAGTTTAAAAGTAGCGGGAGGCCATGAGCAGTTCTTC. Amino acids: CASSLKVAGGHEQFF.

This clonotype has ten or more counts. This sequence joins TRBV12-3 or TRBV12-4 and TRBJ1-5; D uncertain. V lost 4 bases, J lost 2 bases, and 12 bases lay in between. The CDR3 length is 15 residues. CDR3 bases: TGTGCCAGCAGTTATGGAGGGAATGGCAATCAGCCCCAGCATTTT. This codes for CASSYGGNGNQPQHF.

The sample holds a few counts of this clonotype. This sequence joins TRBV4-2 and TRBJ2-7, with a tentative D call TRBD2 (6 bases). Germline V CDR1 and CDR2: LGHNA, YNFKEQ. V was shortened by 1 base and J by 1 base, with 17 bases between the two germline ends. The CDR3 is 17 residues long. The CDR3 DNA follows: TGTGCCAGCAGCCAAGGAGGAGGGCACTGGGGTTCCTACGAGCAGTACTTC. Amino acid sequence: CASSQGGGHWGSYEQYF.